These 25 T cell receptor beta chains came from one sample sequenced in a study of cytotoxic CD8 clonotypes in ibrutinib-treated CLL. Produced via immunoSEQ multiplex PCR; TCRdb's table is partial and in-frame only. The profile shows about 140,000 clones, around 80% of them singletons. This sample comprised PBMCs, obtained after 36 months of ibrutinib treatment. The receptor set was obtained from a human donor with chronic lymphocytic leukemia.

This chain connects TRBV27 to TRBJ1-1; unclear D gene. V was trimmed by 7 bases and J by 10 bases, leaving 13 bases between them. The germline V gene encodes CDR1 MNHEY and CDR2 SMNVEV (reference sequence). The CDR3 is 11 residues long. CDR3 bases: TGTGCCAGCACCGAAGGTGTCAGAGCTTTCTTT. This gives the protein CASTEGVRAFF.

Only a few counts were recorded for this clone. V usage is TRBV18 and J usage is TRBJ2-7, with 9 bases lining up with TRBD2. The CDR3 is 14 residues long. V lost 2 bases, J lost 10 bases, and 9 bases stayed unmatched. Germline lookup yields CDR1 KGHSH and CDR2 LQKENI. The chain's CDR3 is CASSPSAGGPTQYF. Written as DNA, the CDR3 is TGTGCCAGCTCACCATCAGCGGGAGGTCCCACCCAGTACTTC.

The genes are TRBV6-4 and TRBJ1-6; 9 bases align to TRBD1. Trimming took 6 bases from V and 10 from J; bases not matched to a gene: 10. The CDR3 totals 15 residues. Per the germline V gene, CDR1 is MRHNA and CDR2 is SNTAGT. The CDR3 sequence is CASRTGPGTGSPLHF. CDR3 nucleotides: TGTGCCAGCAGAACGGGACCCGGGACAGGGTCACCCCTCCACTTT.

V is TRBV6-1 and J is TRBJ1-1; 11 nucleotides align to TRBD1. Germline CDR1 and CDR2: MNHNS and SASEGT. V lost 3 bases to trimming and J lost 4 bases; unmatched junction nucleotides: 7. The CDR3 runs to 16 residues. CDR3 nucleotides: TGTGCCAGCAGTGATTTTCGGGACAGGGGGGTCACTGAAGCTTTCTTT. Translated, it gives CASSDFRDRGVTEAFF.

The chain is built from TRBV6-5 and TRBJ2-4, with D uncertain. Germline values: CDR1 MNHEY, CDR2 SVGAGI. The ends were cut back, 0 bases at V and 0 bases at J, with 6 bases in the middle. This CDR3 is 15 amino acids long. The CDR3 DNA is TGTGCCAGCAGTTACTCTCTTCAAGCCAAAAACATTCAGTACTTC. The encoded protein is CASSYSLQAKNIQYF.

This chain joins TRBV4-1 and TRBJ2-3, with D uncertain. The CDR3 is made up of 15 amino acids. Germline-derived CDR1 and CDR2 are MGHRA and YSYEKL. The V end lost 0 bases, the J end lost 6 bases, and 13 bases lay between the germline ends. CDR3 coding DNA: TGCGCCAGCAGCCAAGAGAAGTATTACGGCGATACGCAGTATTTT. This translates into CASSQEKYYGDTQYF.

Only a few counts were recorded for this clone. This chain links TRBV7-2 with TRBJ1-1, with D hard to call. The CDR3 is 15 residues long. In germline, CDR1 is SGHTA, CDR2 FQGNSA. Trimming took off 5 bases at V and 1 base at J, with 14 bases between the two ends. CDR3 nucleotide sequence: TGTGCCAGCAGCCCACGGGCGTGGGCGAACACTGAAGCTTTCTTT. This translates into CASSPRAWANTEAFF. The whole variable domain, filled in from reference TRBV7-2 and TRBJ1-1, reads GAGVSQSPSNKVTEKGKDVELRCDPISGHTALYWYRQSLGQGLEFLIYFQGNSAPDKSGLPSDRFSAERTGGSVSTLTIQRTQQEDSAVYLCASSPRAWANTEAFFGQGTRLTVV.

The chain combines TRBV7-9 with TRBJ1-1, with 8 bases that match TRBD1. Trimming took 5 bases from V and 1 from J; bases not matched to a gene: 3. The CDR3 has 14 amino acids. Germline V gene lookup returns CDR1 SEHNR and CDR2 FQNEAQ (reference sequence). CDR3 DNA: TGTGCCAGCAGCGCAGGACAGGGGAACACTGAAGCTTTCTTT. This gives the protein CASSAGQGNTEAFF.

V usage is TRBV15 and J usage is TRBJ2-2, with D uncertain. Germline V gene lookup returns CDR1 LNHNV and CDR2 YYDKDF (reference sequence). Deletions cut 1 base from V and 5 bases from J, with 11 bases between. This CDR3 is built from 15 residues. CDR3 residues: CATSRVRSKTGELFF. CDR3 DNA: TGTGCCACCAGCAGAGTTAGGTCAAAGACCGGGGAGCTGTTTTTT.

This clone has just a few counts. The chain combines TRBV29-1 with TRBJ2-7; D ambiguous. CDR1 is SQVTM and CDR2 is ANQGSEA in the germline V gene. CDR3 size: 11 residues. The ends were cut back, 6 bases at V and 4 bases at J, with 10 bases in the middle. The CDR3 loop reads CSVYKQYEQYF. The CDR3 DNA is TGCAGCGTGTACAAACAGTACGAGCAGTACTTC.

The rearrangement uses TRBV19 and TRBJ2-1; 8 bases align to TRBD2. CDR3 length: 14 residues. In germline, CDR1 is LNHDA, CDR2 SQIVND (reference sequence). Losses at the gene ends were 1 base for V and 6 bases for J; bases not matched to a gene: 2. The CDR3 nucleotides read TGTGCCAGTAGTATAGCGGGGGGGCGCAATGAGCAGTTCTTC. It specifies CASSIAGGRNEQFF.

The chain carries TRBV20-1 and TRBJ1-1; D remains ambiguous. The V end was cut by 6 bases, the J end by 5 bases, with 7 bases between. There are 10 residues in the CDR3. Germline V lookup: CDR1 DFQATT, CDR2 SNEGSKA (reference sequence). The CDR3 DNA reads TGCAGTGCAGGGAGGACTGAAGCTTTCTTT. This sequence encodes CSAGRTEAFF.

This clone was counted at least ten times. CDR3 bases: TGCGCCAGCAGCCCTACAGGGAACTATGGCTACACCTTC. Translated: CASSPTGNYGYTF. The V and J genes are TRBV5-1 and TRBJ1-2; tentatively, D is TRBD1 (6 bases). The CDR3 is 13 amino acids. From germline, CDR1 is SGHRS and CDR2 YFSETQ. Trimming left V 4 bases short and J 2 bases short, with 9 bases between.

The rearrangement links TRBV14 to TRBJ2-7, with 11 bases fitting TRBD2. With 5 bases clipped from V and 2 bases from J, the junction kept 2 bases outside the gene matches. Germline lookup yields CDR1 SGHDN and CDR2 FVKESK. The CDR3 extends over 14 amino acids. Written as DNA, the CDR3 is TGTGCCAGCAGCAGACTAGCGGGACCCTACGAGCAGTACTTC. Its protein product is CASSRLAGPYEQYF.

The chain recombines TRBV29-1 with TRBJ1-4, with D unclear. The CDR3 totals 12 residues. V was shortened by 0 bases and J by 8 bases, with 7 bases between the two germline ends. CDR1 and CDR2 (germline): SQVTM, ANQGSEA. The CDR3 nucleotides are TGCAGCGTTGAAGATCGACGGGAAAAACTGTTTTTT. Translating gives CSVEDRREKLFF.

The chain carries TRBV6-7 and TRBJ2-2, with 11 bases matching TRBD1. TRBV6-7 is an ORF for which the function is uncertain. The CDR3 consists of 17 residues. Losses at the gene ends were 2 bases for V and 7 bases for J; bases not matched to a gene: 9. CDR3 DNA sequence: TGTGCCAGCAGTTACCCGCCGGGACAGGGGGACGGCGGGGAGCTGTTTTTT. It specifies CASSYPPGQGDGGELFF.

The chain carries TRBV11-3 and TRBJ2-3; 7 nucleotides line up with TRBD1. The germline V gene has CDR1 SGHNT and CDR2 YENEEA. V lost 3 bases to trimming and J lost 6 bases; unmatched junction nucleotides: 6. CDR3 length: 14 residues. CDR3 coding DNA: TGTGCCAGCAGCTTCGGACAGGCTAGGGATACGCAGTATTTT. It codes for CASSFGQARDTQYF.

The chain has TRBV7-2 and TRBJ2-3; D not resolved. Trimming shortened V by 5 bases and J by 4 bases, and 16 bases separated the two germline ends. This CDR3 is built from 15 residues. Germline V gene lookup returns CDR1 SGHTA and CDR2 FQGNSA. The CDR3 nucleotides are TGTGCCAGCAGCCCCAGCTCATTAGGTGCAGATACGCAGTATTTT. It translates to CASSPSSLGADTQYF.

This CDR3 is CASSVGPPRGNEQYF. In nucleotides, the CDR3 is TGTGCCAGCAGCGTAGGCCCTCCCCGGGGAAACGAGCAGTACTTC. The chain couples TRBV9 to TRBJ2-7, with a tentative D call TRBD2 (5 bases). Between the trimmed V and J ends, which lost 0 bases and 5 bases, there was a span of 15 bases. The germline V gene has CDR1 SGDLS and CDR2 YYNGEE. The CDR3 extends over 15 amino acids. The full variable domain, rest sourced from reference TRBV9 and TRBJ2-7, is DSGVTQTPKHLITATGQRVTLRCSPRSGDLSVYWYQQSLDQGLQFLIQYYNGEERAKGNILERFSAQQFPDLHSELNLSSLELGDSALYFCASSVGPPRGNEQYFGPGTRLTVT.

V gene TRBV6-5 combines with J gene TRBJ2-2, with 8 bases lining up with TRBD1. The CDR3 has 16 residues. V was clipped by 2 bases and J by 6 bases; unmatched bases: 8. The V gene's germline CDR1 is MNHEY and CDR2 SVGAGI. This CDR3 is CASSYGQGLGAGELFF. CDR3 coding DNA: TGTGCCAGCAGTTACGGACAGGGATTGGGCGCCGGGGAGCTGTTTTTT.

The CDR3 spells CASSIQGAGNQPQHF. CDR3 DNA: TGTGCCAGCAGCATACAGGGGGCGGGCAATCAGCCCCAGCATTTT. The rearrangement joins TRBV5-6 to TRBJ1-5; 9 nucleotides line up with TRBD1. The germline V gene encodes CDR1 SGHDT and CDR2 YYEEEE. The CDR3 runs to 15 residues. J lost 2 bases, V lost 4 bases, and 4 bases had no gene match.

The chain combines TRBV7-8 with TRBJ2-3; D gene uncertain. V was clipped by 2 bases and J by 7 bases, with 16 bases between them. The length of the CDR3 is 15 residues. Germline CDR1 reads SGHVS; CDR2 reads FQNEAQ. The CDR3 spells CASSLRADRVHTQYF. The CDR3 DNA follows: TGTGCCAGCAGCTTAAGGGCGGACCGCGTGCATACGCAGTATTTT.

V gene TRBV16 combines with J gene TRBJ2-7; TRBD1 matches at 7 bases. Germline V CDR1 and CDR2: KGHSY, FQNENV. The CDR3 extends over 14 amino acids. V trimming: 6 bases; J trimming: 3 bases; junction bases outside the gene matches: 8. The CDR3 sequence is CASSPTDRDYEQYF. As DNA, the CDR3 is TGTGCCAGCAGTCCCACTGACAGGGACTACGAGCAGTACTTC.

The chain employs TRBV27 and TRBJ1-2; 11 bases agree with TRBD1. V trimming: 5 bases; J trimming: 3 bases; junction bases outside the gene matches: 11. In germline, CDR1 is MNHEY, CDR2 SMNVEV (reference sequence). The CDR3 is made up of 17 amino acids. CDR3 protein: CASSGWTGGPLDYGYTF. The DNA of the CDR3 is TGTGCCAGCAGTGGATGGACAGGGGGCCCGCTGGACTATGGCTACACCTTC.

The chain recombines TRBV5-4 with TRBJ2-2, with D possibly being TRBD2 (6 bases). The CDR3 consists of 16 residues. V lost 0 bases to trimming and J lost 3 bases, with 12 bases between them. Germline CDR1 reads SGHNT; CDR2 reads YYREEE (reference sequence). CDR3 loop: CASSLGRGIDTGELFF. The CDR3 coding sequence is TGTGCCAGCAGCTTGGGGCGGGGTATCGACACCGGGGAGCTGTTTTTT.